This T cell receptor beta chain is drawn from a study of blood T cell repertoires in COVID-19. The CDR3 has 14 amino acids. The germline CDR1 and CDR2 sequences are SGHAT and FQNNGV. Trimming removed 4 bases at V and 5 bases at J, with 12 bases between. How the authors handled the data: Quantification of nucleated cells was approximated via reference gene primer amplification. TCRdb keeps only in-frame clones here, not all; method: immunoSEQ multiplex PCR. V and J calls and clone size follow that table, whereas D and trimming were derived from the DNA. This table has some 120,000 clones, roughly 91% appearing once.

This receptor was obtained from a human donor in a cohort sampled during active COVID-19. Sequencing input: peripheral blood. The chain combines TRBV11-2 with TRBJ2-1; D uncertain. In DNA, the CDR3 is TGTGCCAGCAGCTCCCCCGACAAAGACAATGAGCAGTTCTTC. The encoded protein is CASSSPDKDNEQFF.